This T cell receptor beta chain was observed in a study of blood T cell repertoires in COVID-19. Background on the study: Samples representing acute and convalescent COVID-19 were sourced from the United States, Italy and Spain. Sources were T cells, B-cell-depleted T cells, or PBMCs; the material itself was cDNA or gDNA.

Per the original data handling: Counts of nucleated cells, estimated from reference gene primer amplification, were obtained. Some clones are missing from TCRdb's copy, which holds only in-frame ones; the method was immunoSEQ multiplex PCR. The V and J calls and clone size were taken over from that table, and D and trimming were inferred from the DNA. The sample records about 230,000 clones, under 90% being singletons. Which cohort a participant joined came from the clinical history participants gave. V dropped 5 bases and J dropped 4; count of bases not matched to a gene: 4. This CDR3 contains 15 residues. Germline V gives CDR1 MDHEN, CDR2 SYDVKM.

The source material was PBMCs or T cells enriched from blood (not recorded which). This receptor was identified in a woman in her 30s with acute COVID-19. The chain combines TRBV28 with TRBJ1-6; 8 bases line up with TRBD1. The CDR3 DNA reads as TGTGCCAGCAGTATTACAGGGGGATATAATTCACCCCTCCACTTT. Translation gives CASSITGGYNSPLHF. The full variable domain, with the rest looked up from reference TRBV28 and TRBJ1-6, is DVKVTQSSRYLVKRTGEKVFLECVQDMDHENMFWYRQDPGLGLRLIYFSYDVKMKEKGDIPEGYSVSREKKERFSLILESASTNQTSMYLCASSITGGYNSPLHFGNGTRLTVT.